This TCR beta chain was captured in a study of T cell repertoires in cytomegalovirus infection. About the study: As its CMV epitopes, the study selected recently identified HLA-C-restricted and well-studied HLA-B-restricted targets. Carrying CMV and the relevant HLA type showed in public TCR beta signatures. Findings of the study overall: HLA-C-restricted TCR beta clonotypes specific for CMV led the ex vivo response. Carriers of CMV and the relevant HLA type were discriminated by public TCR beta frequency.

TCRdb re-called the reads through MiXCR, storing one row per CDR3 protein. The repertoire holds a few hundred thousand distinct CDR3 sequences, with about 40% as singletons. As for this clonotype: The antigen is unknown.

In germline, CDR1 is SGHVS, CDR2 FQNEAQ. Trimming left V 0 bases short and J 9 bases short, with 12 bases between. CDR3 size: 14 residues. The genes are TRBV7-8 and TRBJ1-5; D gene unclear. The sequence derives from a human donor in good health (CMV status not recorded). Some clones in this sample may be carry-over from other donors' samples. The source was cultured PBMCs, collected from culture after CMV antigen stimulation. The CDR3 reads CASSLARVVSPQHF. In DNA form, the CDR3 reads TGTGCCAGCAGCTTAGCGCGGGTTGTATCGCCCCAGCATTTT.